A selection of T cell receptor beta chains follows, all from one sample in a study of Graves' ophthalmopathy and Graves' hyperthyroidism. TCRdb analysed the multiplex PCR reads with MiXCR anew, one entry per CDR3 protein. Among a few hundred thousand distinct CDR3 sequences, around 16% were seen once, and the ten largest hold roughly 1.6%. Specimen: peripheral blood. All receptors come from a woman younger than 30 with Graves' ophthalmopathy. The CDR3 runs from the conserved cysteine through the conserved F or W. D genes are given only for firm matches. Clone size appears in some rows only: once, few, many, or a class for an expanded clone.

clone_size: many
v_call: TRBV6-2/TRBV6-3
j_call: TRBJ2-7
d_call: NA
cdr3_aa: CASNQRDSGAQYF
cdr3_nt: TGTGCCAGCAATCAACGGGACTCTGGGGCGCAGTACTTC

clone_size: many
v_call: TRBV4-3
j_call: TRBJ2-7
d_call: NA
cdr3_aa: CASSQGRGNSHEQYF
cdr3_nt: TGCGCCAGCAGCCAAGGTCGCGGGAACTCCCACGAGCAGTACTTC

clone_size: NA
v_call: TRBV6-2/TRBV6-3
j_call: TRBJ1-1
d_call: NA
cdr3_aa: CASSYSGRFGGDTEAFF
cdr3_nt: TGTGCCAGCAGTTACTCGGGGAGGTTCGGTGGCGACACTGAAGCTTTCTTT

clone_size: many
v_call: TRBV6-5
j_call: TRBJ1-1
d_call: NA
cdr3_aa: CASRRGSTSKDTEAFF
cdr3_nt: TGTGCCAGCAGAAGGGGGAGCACCTCCAAGGACACTGAAGCTTTCTTT

clone_size: few
v_call: TRBV5-1
j_call: TRBJ2-5
d_call: NA
cdr3_aa: CASSLAFWGQETQYF
cdr3_nt: TGCGCCAGCAGCTTGGCCTTTTGGGGCCAAGAGACCCAGTACTTC

clone_size: many
v_call: TRBV6-5
j_call: TRBJ2-7
d_call: NA
cdr3_aa: CASSSEGTEQYF
cdr3_nt: TGTGCCAGCAGTTCAGAGGGGACCGAGCAGTACTTC

clone_size: many
v_call: TRBV29-1
j_call: TRBJ1-1
d_call: NA
cdr3_aa: CSVPGNTEAFF
cdr3_nt: TGCAGCGTTCCGGGAAACACTGAAGCTTTCTTT

clone_size: few
v_call: TRBV11-1
j_call: TRBJ2-5
d_call: TRBD2
cdr3_aa: CASSPSLAGGLGTQYF
cdr3_nt: TGTGCCAGCAGCCCGTCACTAGCGGGGGGCCTAGGGACCCAGTACTTC

clone_size: many
v_call: TRBV12-3/TRBV12-4
j_call: TRBJ2-5
d_call: TRBD1
cdr3_aa: CASSRDRDRETQYF
cdr3_nt: TGTGCCAGCAGTCGGGACAGGGATCGAGAGACCCAGTACTTC

clone_size: NA
v_call: TRBV3-1
j_call: TRBJ1-2
d_call: NA
cdr3_aa: CASSQDPWKDGYTF
cdr3_nt: TGTGCCAGCAGCCAAGATCCCTGGAAGGATGGCTACACCTTC

clone_size: many
v_call: TRBV19
j_call: TRBJ2-7
d_call: TRBD2
cdr3_aa: CASSIRDYVVHEQYF
cdr3_nt: TGTGCCAGTAGTATACGGGACTATGTGGTCCACGAGCAGTACTTC

clone_size: NA
v_call: TRBV4-1
j_call: TRBJ2-7
d_call: NA
cdr3_aa: CASSQGGGTYEQYF
cdr3_nt: TGCGCCAGCAGCCAAGGGGGCGGTACCTACGAGCAGTACTTC

clone_size: NA
v_call: TRBV20-1
j_call: TRBJ1-1
d_call: NA
cdr3_aa: CSGSPFGTEAFF
cdr3_nt: TGCAGTGGCTCCCCCTTCGGCACTGAAGCTTTCTTT

clone_size: few
v_call: TRBV20-1
j_call: TRBJ2-7
d_call: NA
cdr3_aa: CSASGGTSPYEQYF
cdr3_nt: TGCAGTGCTAGTGGGGGTACATCCCCCTACGAGCAGTACTTC

clone_size: many
v_call: TRBV30
j_call: TRBJ1-2
d_call: NA
cdr3_aa: CAWSSLGPTNYGYTF
cdr3_nt: TGTGCCTGGAGTTCTCTTGGACCCACTAACTATGGCTACACCTTC

clone_size: many
v_call: TRBV6-2/TRBV6-3
j_call: TRBJ2-5
d_call: TRBD2
cdr3_aa: CARERTSGGKETQYF
cdr3_nt: TGTGCCAGAGAGCGGACTAGCGGGGGTAAAGAGACCCAGTACTTC

clone_size: many
v_call: TRBV29-1
j_call: TRBJ1-1
d_call: NA
cdr3_aa: CSVAPLGPNTEAFF
cdr3_nt: TGCAGCGTTGCACCCCTTGGACCGAACACTGAAGCTTTCTTT

clone_size: many
v_call: TRBV6-5
j_call: TRBJ1-3
d_call: NA
cdr3_aa: CASSRIGGTGGNTIYF
cdr3_nt: TGTGCCAGCAGCCGAATAGGGGGAACGGGTGGAAACACCATATATTTT

clone_size: many
v_call: TRBV15
j_call: TRBJ2-5
d_call: NA
cdr3_aa: CATSRDRGTQDQETQYF
cdr3_nt: TGTGCCACCAGCAGAGATCGCGGGACGCAGGACCAAGAGACCCAGTACTTC

clone_size: many
v_call: TRBV29-1
j_call: TRBJ1-2
d_call: NA
cdr3_aa: CSVVPTGLGGYTF
cdr3_nt: TGCAGCGTTGTACCTACAGGGTTGGGCGGCTACACCTTC

clone_size: many
v_call: TRBV27
j_call: TRBJ1-1
d_call: NA
cdr3_aa: CASSSRMNTEAFF
cdr3_nt: TGTGCCAGCAGCAGCAGGATGAACACTGAAGCTTTCTTT

clone_size: few
v_call: TRBV7-2
j_call: TRBJ1-1
d_call: NA
cdr3_aa: CASILEDTEAFF
cdr3_nt: TGTGCCAGCATCCTCGAGGACACTGAAGCTTTCTTT

clone_size: many
v_call: TRBV12-3/TRBV12-4
j_call: TRBJ1-1
d_call: NA
cdr3_aa: CASRSRGEAFF
cdr3_nt: TGTGCCAGCAGGAGCAGGGGTGAAGCTTTCTTT

clone_size: NA
v_call: TRBV30
j_call: TRBJ1-1
d_call: TRBD1
cdr3_aa: CAWNDRGINTEAFF
cdr3_nt: TGTGCCTGGAACGACAGGGGAATCAACACTGAAGCTTTCTTT

clone_size: many
v_call: TRBV5-1
j_call: TRBJ1-1
d_call: NA
cdr3_aa: CASSSPRVTEAFF
cdr3_nt: TGCGCCAGCAGCTCCCCCCGCGTCACTGAAGCTTTCTTT

clone_size: many
v_call: TRBV27
j_call: TRBJ1-6
d_call: NA
cdr3_aa: CASRGSGGSYNSPLHF
cdr3_nt: TGTGCCAGCAGGGGGTCCGGAGGATCCTATAATTCACCCCTCCACTTT

clone_size: NA
v_call: TRBV18
j_call: TRBJ2-7
d_call: NA
cdr3_aa: CASSREGGGSYEQYF
cdr3_nt: TGTGCCAGCTCACGGGAAGGAGGAGGGTCCTACGAGCAGTACTTC

clone_size: many
v_call: TRBV28
j_call: TRBJ2-5
d_call: NA
cdr3_aa: CASSAGRGETQYF
cdr3_nt: TGTGCCAGCAGCGCCGGGCGTGGGGAGACCCAGTACTTC

clone_size: many
v_call: TRBV28
j_call: TRBJ1-5
d_call: NA
cdr3_aa: CASTNLEEINQPQHF
cdr3_nt: TGTGCCAGCACCAACCTCGAGGAAATCAATCAGCCCCAGCATTTT

clone_size: many
v_call: TRBV7-2
j_call: TRBJ2-7
d_call: NA
cdr3_aa: CASSLDGSSPYEQYF
cdr3_nt: TGTGCCAGCAGCCTCGATGGGTCTTCACCCTACGAGCAGTACTTC

clone_size: many
v_call: TRBV6-2/TRBV6-3
j_call: TRBJ1-1
d_call: NA
cdr3_aa: CASHAVGRPITEAFF
cdr3_nt: TGTGCCAGCCACGCGGTGGGGCGGCCTATCACTGAAGCTTTCTTT

clone_size: many
v_call: TRBV7-2
j_call: TRBJ2-5
d_call: TRBD2
cdr3_aa: CASSLAPRTSGSETQYF
cdr3_nt: TGTGCCAGCAGCTTAGCGCCCCGGACTAGCGGGAGTGAGACCCAGTACTTC

clone_size: many
v_call: TRBV5-5
j_call: TRBJ2-6
d_call: TRBD1
cdr3_aa: CASSLGDRAGANVLTF
cdr3_nt: TGTGCCAGCAGCTTGGGGGACAGGGCCGGGGCCAACGTCCTGACTTTC